What follows are 28 T cell receptor beta chains derived from one specimen sequenced in a study of Graves' ophthalmopathy and Graves' hyperthyroidism. Amplification of the TCR beta CDR3 regions used RNA transcripts (as template). HTBI primers were employed in first-round RT-PCR, then a second-round multiplex PCR followed. MiXCR was run by TCRdb on the multiplex PCR reads, yielding one entry per CDR3 protein. This repertoire shows 650,000 to 800,000 distinct CDR3 sequences, just over 40% found once; its top ten account for 3.3%. The specimen sequenced was peripheral blood. The receptors were gathered from an adult man with Graves' ophthalmopathy.

This clonotype has only a few counts. This chain joins TRBV5-8 and TRBJ1-3, with D unclear. CDR1 SGHTS and CDR2 YDEGEE come from the germline V gene. This CDR3 is 17 amino acids long. The germline V and J ends were trimmed by 4 bases and 0 bases, with 17 bases remaining between them. CDR3 DNA sequence: TGTGCCAGCAGCCGTGGGCCTCCAGCGCTCTCTGGAAACACCATATATTTT. It encodes CASSRGPPALSGNTIYF. Based on the CDR3 plus reference TRBV5-8 and TRBJ1-3, the full variable domain is EAGVTQSPTHLIKTRGQQATLRCSPISGHTSVYWYQQALGLGLQFLLWYDEGEERNRGNFPPRFSGRQFPNYSSELNVNALELEDSALYLCASSRGPPALSGNTIYFGEGSWLTVV.

This clonotype was counted ten times or more. The chain uses TRBV5-1 and TRBJ2-5; D might be TRBD1 (6 bases). CDR1 is SGHRS and CDR2 is YFSETQ in the germline V gene. V was pared by 4 bases and J by 1 base, with 11 bases between. The CDR3 totals 14 residues. The CDR3 bases are TGCGCCAGCAGCGGAACAGGGACCCAAGAGACCCAGTACTTC. Its protein is CASSGTGTQETQYF.

The chain is built from TRBV15 and TRBJ2-1, with D unresolved. Trimming left V 3 bases short and J 5 bases short, with 17 bases between. Germline V lookup: CDR1 LNHNV, CDR2 YYDKDF (reference sequence). This CDR3 spans 16 amino acids. CDR3 coding DNA: TGTGCCACCAGCAGCTGGGGTCTAGTTGGGGACAATGAGCAGTTCTTC. Translated: CATSSWGLVGDNEQFF.

With respect to this clonotype: Compared with germline, one end of the junction differs, possibly owing to a read error. The chain has TRBV5-4 and TRBJ1-5; D unresolved. The CDR3 has 17 amino acids. Germline V gene lookup returns CDR1 SGHNT and CDR2 YYREEE (reference sequence). CDR3 amino acids: CASSQGWVAGGNQPQHF. For the CDR3, the DNA is TGCGCCAGCAGCCAAGGTTGGGTGGCAGGCGGCAATCAGCCCCAGCATTTT.

The chain links TRBV7-9 to TRBJ2-1; no firm D call. V lost 3 bases and J 9 bases, leaving 12 bases between the germline ends. The germline gives CDR1 SEHNR, CDR2 FQNEAQ (reference sequence). This CDR3 spans 13 amino acids. The CDR3 nucleotides are TGTGCCAGCAGCTTCAAAGGGCTAGGTGAGCAGTTCTTC. Its translation: CASSFKGLGEQFF.

The CDR3 sequence: CAISAAGPYEQYF. CDR3 DNA: TGTGCCATCAGTGCGGCGGGGCCCTACGAGCAGTACTTC. The chain recombines TRBV10-3 with TRBJ2-7, with D possibly being TRBD2 (6 bases). Per germline, CDR1 ENHRY and CDR2 SYGVKD. Trimming cost V 4 bases and J 2 bases, with 9 bases left between them. The length of the CDR3 is 13 residues.

Concerning this clonotype itself: This may stem from a read error, because a much larger clone lies one nucleotide away. The V call is TRBV2, the J call TRBJ2-7; D perhaps matches TRBD1 (5 bases). CDR1 and CDR2 (germline): SNHLY, FYNNEI. The CDR3 totals 14 residues. The V end was cut by 6 bases, the J end by 6 bases, with 18 bases between. For the CDR3, the DNA is TGTGCCAGCAGCTTGGGGCAGGCCACCTGCGAGCAGTACTTC. It is translated as CASSLGQATCEQYF.

This clonotype was found many times. V gene TRBV6-6 combines with J gene TRBJ1-4; 7 nucleotides match TRBD1. This CDR3 has 14 amino acids. With 7 bases clipped from V and 7 bases from J, the junction kept 9 bases outside the gene matches. Germline CDR1 is MNHNY and CDR2 is SVGAGI (reference sequence). The CDR3 region is CASTQGVGSEKLFF. The CDR3 coding sequence is TGTGCCAGCACCCAGGGGGTTGGGAGTGAAAAACTGTTTTTT.

This clonotype was found many times. The chain is built from TRBV19 and TRBJ1-5; no clear D gene. This CDR3 is built from 15 residues. V lost 7 bases to trimming and J lost 0 bases, with 13 bases between them. Looked up from germline, CDR1 is LNHDA and CDR2 is SQIVND (reference sequence). Here the CDR3 reads CASTAGLNSNQPQHF. CDR3 sequence (DNA): TGTGCCAGTACTGCCGGGCTGAATAGCAATCAGCCCCAGCATTTT.

This clonotype was picked up many times. The chain links TRBV14 to TRBJ1-1; no definite D call. This CDR3 is 14 amino acids long. Trimming shortened V by 3 bases and J by 4 bases, and 12 bases separated the two germline ends. The germline gives CDR1 SGHDN, CDR2 FVKESK. CDR3 amino acids: CASSQTGRVTEAFF. The CDR3 DNA reads as TGTGCCAGCAGCCAGACTGGACGGGTCACTGAAGCTTTCTTT.

This clonotype was seen a handful of times. One end of the junction varies from germline; a read error may be responsible. The rearrangement joins TRBV10-3 to TRBJ1-2; TRBD1 aligns across 7 bases. From germline, CDR1 is ENHRY and CDR2 SYGVKD. This CDR3 is built from 13 residues. CDR3 residues: CASSYSRTGGYTF. The CDR3 nucleotides read TGTGCCAGCAGTTACAGTAGGACAGGTGGCTACACCTTC.

This clonotype appeared a single time. This sequence joins TRBV19 and TRBJ2-7, with TRBD2 matching over 16 bases. The J call may not be correct, given that the DNA end is closer to TRBJ2-1. The CDR3 length is 18 residues. Germline assignment: CDR1 LNHDA and CDR2 SQIVND (reference sequence). Written as DNA, the CDR3 is TGTGCCAGTAGTAAGGGACTAGCGGGAGGGAGCTCCTACAATGAGCAGTTCTTC. Its protein product is CASSKGLAGGSSYNEQFF.

This clonotype was detected many times. CDR3 sequence: CASSGEAGTYEQYF. CDR3 bases: TGTGCCAGCAGTGGGGAGGCAGGCACCTACGAGCAGTACTTC. The chain has TRBV12-3 or TRBV12-4 and TRBJ2-7, with D possibly matching TRBD2 (6 bases). This CDR3 is 14 amino acids long. V lost 5 bases and J lost 2, with 13 bases in between.

This clonotype was detected a few times. V usage is TRBV12-3 or TRBV12-4 and J usage is TRBJ2-2, with D maybe TRBD2 (5 bases). Trimming pared 2 bases from V and 6 bases from J, leaving 7 bases between. The CDR3 runs to 13 residues. The CDR3 is CASSLRDPGELFF. DNA of the CDR3: TGTGCCAGCAGTTTACGGGATCCCGGGGAGCTGTTTTTT.

This clonotype was recorded at least ten times. The chain employs TRBV6-5 and TRBJ2-7; D is possibly TRBD2 (6 bases). CDR3 size: 15 residues. Germline CDR1 MNHEY, CDR2 SVGAGI. Trimming pared 0 bases from V and 3 bases from J, leaving 12 bases between. The CDR3 sequence is CASSYSTKGGYEQYF. CDR3 bases: TGTGCCAGCAGTTACTCGACAAAGGGAGGCTACGAGCAGTACTTC.

This clonotype occurred a few times. J is TRBJ1-6 and V is TRBV4-1; 8 bases map to TRBD1. The J segment lost 9 bases and the V segment lost 1 base, leaving 5 bases of the junction unmatched. The germline V gene has CDR1 MGHRA and CDR2 YSYEKL. The CDR3 runs to 15 residues. The CDR3 nucleotides read TGCGCCAGCAGCCAAGGAAGGGACAGGTCTTCACCCCTCCACTTT. Its translation: CASSQGRDRSSPLHF.

A few counts support this clonotype. The chain employs TRBV6-5 and TRBJ1-5; D is ambiguous. The CDR3 covers 14 residues. The ends were cut back, 6 bases at V and 11 bases at J, with 20 bases in the middle. Germline CDR1 MNHEY, CDR2 SVGAGI. In DNA, the CDR3 is TGTGCCAGCAGCCCCCGGTGGGAACCCGGGTCCCAGCATTTT. Protein: CASSPRWEPGSQHF.

With regard to this clonotype: A read error may be the cause here, since a much bigger clone is one base away. V gene TRBV19 combines with J gene TRBJ1-1, with TRBD1 as a possible D gene (6 bases). Germline loops: CDR1 LNHDA, CDR2 SQIVND (reference sequence). The CDR3 loop spans 13 amino acids. Trimming took off 7 bases at V and 10 bases at J, with 19 bases between the two ends. CDR3 amino acids: CASNDRWGIAAFF. CDR3 nucleotide sequence: TGTGCCAGTAACGACAGGTGGGGAATTGCAGCTTTCTTT.

The chain couples TRBV20-1 to TRBJ1-2; maybe TRBD1 (5 bases). The ends were cut back, 3 bases at V and 9 bases at J, with 11 bases in the middle. The CDR3 sequence is 11 residues long. CDR1 and CDR2 from the germline V gene are DFQATT and SNEGSKA (reference sequence). CDR3 sequence (DNA): TGCAGTGCTAGTTCAGGGTATAGCTACACCTTC. Residues: CSASSGYSYTF.

J is TRBJ2-7 and V is TRBV7-9, with D perhaps matching TRBD2 (6 bases). CDR1 is SEHNR, CDR2 FQNEAQ, per germline (reference sequence). CDR3 size: 15 residues. The V gene lost 3 bases and the J gene lost 3 bases, with 15 bases spanning the gap. The CDR3 spells CASSFVRTSFYEQYF. CDR3 coding DNA: TGTGCCAGCAGCTTCGTCCGTACTAGCTTCTACGAGCAGTACTTC.

In this sample, this clonotype turned up many times. The CDR3 loop is CSANDRAEQYF. Written as DNA, the CDR3 is TGCAGTGCTAACGACAGGGCCGAGCAGTACTTC. This chain links TRBV20-1 with TRBJ2-7, with 7 nucleotides matching TRBD1. Trimming took 4 bases from V and 6 from J; bases not matched to a gene: 3. This CDR3 is built from 11 residues. The V gene's germline CDR1 is DFQATT and CDR2 SNEGSKA (reference sequence).

This clonotype was recorded a few times. The chain is built from TRBV9 and TRBJ1-5, with D possibly TRBD1 on 6 matching bases. With 4 bases removed from V and 9 bases from J, the gap between germline ends came to 17 bases. Germline CDR1 and CDR2: SGDLS and YYNGEE. CDR3 length: 14 amino acids. CDR3 sequence reads: CASSPGTSGRPQHF. The CDR3 coding sequence is TGTGCCAGCAGCCCCGGGACATCAGGACGGCCCCAGCATTTT.

This clonotype has ten or more counts. This chain joins TRBV29-1 and TRBJ2-7; 7 bases are a match to TRBD2. V dropped 4 bases and J dropped 3; count of bases not matched to a gene: 3. The CDR3 extends over 12 amino acids. The germline V gene encodes CDR1 SQVTM and CDR2 ANQGSEA. This CDR3 reads CSVAERGYEQYF. The CDR3 nucleotides read TGCAGCGTTGCCGAGCGGGGCTACGAGCAGTACTTC.

Many counts were recorded for this clonotype. This chain connects TRBV7-2 to TRBJ1-1; D remains ambiguous. This CDR3 spans 14 amino acids. V lost 5 bases and J 6 bases, leaving 16 bases between the germline ends. The germline V gene encodes CDR1 SGHTA and CDR2 FQGNSA. DNA for the CDR3: TGTGCCAGCAGCCCGCGTCTTTCGGAACCTGAAGCTTTCTTT. Amino acids: CASSPRLSEPEAFF.

This clonotype has ten or more counts. The rearrangement uses TRBV24-1 and TRBJ1-2; D might be TRBD1 (5 bases). This CDR3 is built from 13 residues. Germline loops: CDR1 KGHDR, CDR2 SFDVKD. Trimming left V 6 bases short and J 4 bases short, with 11 bases between. The CDR3 DNA reads as TGTGCCACCAGTCAGACGGACACCTATGGCTACACCTTC. It is translated as CATSQTDTYGYTF.

V gene TRBV7-9 combines with J gene TRBJ2-1; D gene uncertain. The CDR3 has 15 amino acids. The germline gives CDR1 SEHNR, CDR2 FQNEAQ (reference sequence). V lost 2 bases and J lost 2, with 10 bases in between. CDR3 loop: CASSLSLLAYNEQFF. The CDR3 coding sequence is TGTGCCAGCAGCTTAAGCCTTCTAGCCTACAATGAGCAGTTCTTC.

This clonotype was detected ten times or more. This rearrangement joins TRBV2 to TRBJ1-3; D remains ambiguous. Trimming removed 2 bases from V and 8 bases from J, with 7 bases in between. The CDR3 is 12 residues long. Germline loops: CDR1 SNHLY, CDR2 FYNNEI. DNA for the CDR3: TGTGCCAGCAGTGAACTTGAGGACACCATATATTTT. Its translation is CASSELEDTIYF.

In regard to this clonotype: A much larger clone differs from this one at a single base, so this may be a read error. The chain joins TRBV24-1 to TRBJ2-7; D is perhaps TRBD2 (5 bases). CDR1 and CDR2 from the germline V gene are KGHDR and SFDVKD. V lost 3 bases and J 7 bases, leaving 12 bases between the germline ends. This CDR3 has 13 residues. For the CDR3, the DNA is TGTGCCACCAGTGATGTAGACTCGGGAGAGCAGTACTTC. It encodes CATSDVDSGEQYF.